This T cell receptor (beta chain) appears in the sequencing data of a study of blood T cell repertoires in COVID-19. Clones were sequenced by immunoSEQ multiplex PCR, and TCRdb holds only the in-frame ones, with some missing. The data show roughly 200,000 clones, approximately 80% seen once. CDR1 and CDR2 (germline): SGHAT, FQNNGV. V was cut by 1 base and J by 0 bases, with 7 bases left in between. CDR3 length equals 16 residues. J is TRBJ1-6 and V is TRBV11-2; D unclear. The sample comprised peripheral blood. This clonotype was obtained from a woman over 75 with COVID-19, enrolled during active disease. CDR3 residues: CASSLVRSSYNSPLHF. The CDR3 DNA follows: TGTGCCAGCAGCTTAGTAAGGAGCTCCTATAATTCACCCCTCCACTTT.